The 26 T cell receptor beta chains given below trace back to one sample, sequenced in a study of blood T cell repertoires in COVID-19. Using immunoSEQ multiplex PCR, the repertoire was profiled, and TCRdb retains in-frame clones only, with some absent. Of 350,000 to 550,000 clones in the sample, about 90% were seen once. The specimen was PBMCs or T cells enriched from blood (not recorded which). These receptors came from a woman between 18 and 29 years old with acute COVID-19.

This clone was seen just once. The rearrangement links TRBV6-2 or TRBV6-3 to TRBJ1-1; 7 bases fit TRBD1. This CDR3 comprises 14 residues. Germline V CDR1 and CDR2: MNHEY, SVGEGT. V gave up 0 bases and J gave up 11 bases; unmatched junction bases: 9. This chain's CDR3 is CASSYSMVRGEAFF. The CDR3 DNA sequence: TGTGCCAGCAGTTACTCGATGGTCAGGGGGGAGGCTTTCTTT.

Written as DNA, the CDR3 is TGTGCCACCAGCAGAGAGGGAGTCTACACCTTC. This translates into CATSREGVYTF. V gene TRBV15 combines with J gene TRBJ1-2; D is uncertain. V gave up 0 bases and J gave up 10 bases, with 6 bases separating them. The CDR3 loop spans 11 amino acids. The germline V gene has CDR1 LNHNV and CDR2 YYDKDF (reference sequence).

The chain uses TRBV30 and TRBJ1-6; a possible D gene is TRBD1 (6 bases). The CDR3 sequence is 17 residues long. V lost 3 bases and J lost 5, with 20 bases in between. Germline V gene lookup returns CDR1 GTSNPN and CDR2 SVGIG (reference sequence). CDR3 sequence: CAWSPTPLQGNNSPLHF. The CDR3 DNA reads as TGTGCCTGGAGCCCGACTCCGTTACAGGGTAATAATTCACCCCTCCACTTT.

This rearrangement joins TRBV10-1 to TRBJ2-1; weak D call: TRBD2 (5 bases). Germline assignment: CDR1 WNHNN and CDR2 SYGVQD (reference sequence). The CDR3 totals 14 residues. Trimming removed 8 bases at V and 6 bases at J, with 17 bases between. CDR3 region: CASSSGLATNEQFF. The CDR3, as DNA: TGCGCCAGCTCCTCGGGATTAGCGACCAATGAGCAGTTCTTC.

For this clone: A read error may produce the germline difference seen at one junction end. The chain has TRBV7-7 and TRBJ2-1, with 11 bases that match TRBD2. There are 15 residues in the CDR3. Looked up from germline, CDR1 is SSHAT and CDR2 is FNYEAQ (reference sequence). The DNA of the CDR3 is TGTGCTAGCAGTTTAGCGGGGGGGCCCTACAATGAGCAGTTCTTC. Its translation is CASSLAGGPYNEQFF. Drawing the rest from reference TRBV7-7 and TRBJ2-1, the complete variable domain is GAGVSQSPRYKVTKRGQDVTLRCDPISSHATLYWYQQALGQGPEFLTYFNYEAQPDKSGLPSDRFSAERPEGSISTLTIQRTEQRDSAMYRCASSLAGGPYNEQFFGPGTRLTVL.

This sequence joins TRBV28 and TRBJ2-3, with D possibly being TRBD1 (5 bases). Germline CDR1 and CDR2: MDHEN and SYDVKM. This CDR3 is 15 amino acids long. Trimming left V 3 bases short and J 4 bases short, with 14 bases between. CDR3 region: CASSFNQGLADTQYF. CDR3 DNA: TGTGCCAGCAGTTTTAATCAGGGTTTGGCAGATACGCAGTATTTT.

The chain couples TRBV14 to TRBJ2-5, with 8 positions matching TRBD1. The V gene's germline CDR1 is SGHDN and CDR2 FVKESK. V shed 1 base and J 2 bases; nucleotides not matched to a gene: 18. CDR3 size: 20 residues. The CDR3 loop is CASSQVVQGALPSLQETQYF. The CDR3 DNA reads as TGTGCCAGCAGCCAAGTTGTTCAGGGGGCACTCCCGTCGTTGCAAGAGACCCAGTACTTC.

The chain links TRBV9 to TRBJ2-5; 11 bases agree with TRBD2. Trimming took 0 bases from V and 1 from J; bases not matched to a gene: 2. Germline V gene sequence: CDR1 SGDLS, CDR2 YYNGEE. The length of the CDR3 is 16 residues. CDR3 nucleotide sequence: TGTGCCAGCAGCGTAGACCTAGCGGGGGGCCAAGAGACCCAGTACTTC. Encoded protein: CASSVDLAGGQETQYF.

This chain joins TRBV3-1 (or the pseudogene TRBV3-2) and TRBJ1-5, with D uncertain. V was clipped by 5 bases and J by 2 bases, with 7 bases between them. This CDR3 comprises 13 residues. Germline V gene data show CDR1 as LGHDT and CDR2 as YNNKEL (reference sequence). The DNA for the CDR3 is TGTGCCAGCAGCTCCCGGGGCAATCAGCCCCAGCATTTT. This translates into CASSSRGNQPQHF.

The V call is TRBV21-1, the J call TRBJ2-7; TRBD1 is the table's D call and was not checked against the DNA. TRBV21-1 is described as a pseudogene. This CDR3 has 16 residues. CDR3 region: CASSKEIRTETYEQYF. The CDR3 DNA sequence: TGTGCCAGCAGCAAAGAGATTCGGACAGAAACCTACGAGCAGTACTTC.

The CDR3 region is CASRSGTSGRASREQYF. DNA for the CDR3: TGTGCCAGCAGAAGTGGGACTAGCGGGAGGGCCTCTCGGGAGCAGTACTTC. This rearrangement joins TRBV28 to TRBJ2-7; 16 positions match TRBD2. The CDR3 totals 17 residues. Germline values: CDR1 MDHEN, CDR2 SYDVKM. Trimming at V came to 6 bases and at J to 7 bases, leaving 12 bases not matched to a gene.

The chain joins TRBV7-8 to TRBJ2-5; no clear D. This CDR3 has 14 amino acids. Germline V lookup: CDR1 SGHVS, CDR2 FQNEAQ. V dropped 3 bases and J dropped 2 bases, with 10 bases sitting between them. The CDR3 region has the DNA TGTGCCAGCAGCTTTGGGTGGGCTCAAGAGACCCAGTACTTC. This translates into CASSFGWAQETQYF.

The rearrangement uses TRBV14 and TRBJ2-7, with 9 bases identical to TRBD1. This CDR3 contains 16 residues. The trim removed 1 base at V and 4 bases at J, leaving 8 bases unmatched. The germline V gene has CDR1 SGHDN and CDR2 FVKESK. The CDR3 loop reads CASSQGLGTGKYEQYF. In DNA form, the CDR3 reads TGTGCCAGCAGCCAAGGCCTGGGGACAGGGAAATACGAGCAGTACTTC.

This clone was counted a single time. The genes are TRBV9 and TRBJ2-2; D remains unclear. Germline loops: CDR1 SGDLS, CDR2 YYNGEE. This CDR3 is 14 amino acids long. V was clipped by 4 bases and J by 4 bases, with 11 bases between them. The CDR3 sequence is CASSPERGTGELFF. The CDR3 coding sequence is TGTGCCAGCAGCCCCGAGCGCGGCACCGGGGAGCTGTTTTTT.

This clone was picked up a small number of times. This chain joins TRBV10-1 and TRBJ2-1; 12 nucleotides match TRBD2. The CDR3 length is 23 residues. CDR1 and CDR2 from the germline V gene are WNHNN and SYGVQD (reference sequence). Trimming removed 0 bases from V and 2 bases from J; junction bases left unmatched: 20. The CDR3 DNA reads TGCGCCAGCAGTGAGTCGGGGGAAAGACAGGGGTCGCGACTAGCGGGGGCCTACAATGAGCAGTTCTTC. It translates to CASSESGERQGSRLAGAYNEQFF.

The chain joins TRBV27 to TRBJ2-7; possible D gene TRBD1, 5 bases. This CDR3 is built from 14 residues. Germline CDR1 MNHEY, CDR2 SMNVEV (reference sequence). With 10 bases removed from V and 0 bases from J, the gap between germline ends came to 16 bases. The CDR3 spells CATRHRTDSYEQYF. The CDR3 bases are TGTGCCACCCGTCACAGGACGGACTCCTACGAGCAGTACTTC.

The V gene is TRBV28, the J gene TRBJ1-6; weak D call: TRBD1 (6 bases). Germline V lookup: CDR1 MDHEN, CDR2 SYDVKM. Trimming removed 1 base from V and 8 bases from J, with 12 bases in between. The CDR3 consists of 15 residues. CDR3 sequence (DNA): TGTGCCAGCAGTTTATTCCGGACAGCGGATTCACCCCTCCACTTT. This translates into CASSLFRTADSPLHF.

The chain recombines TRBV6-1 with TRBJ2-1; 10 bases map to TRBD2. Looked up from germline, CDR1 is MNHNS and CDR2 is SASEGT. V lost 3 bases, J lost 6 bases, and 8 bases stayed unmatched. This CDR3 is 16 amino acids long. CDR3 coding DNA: TGTGCCAGCAGTGATAACGGGGCTAGCGGGAGCAATGAGCAGTTCTTC. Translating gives CASSDNGASGSNEQFF.

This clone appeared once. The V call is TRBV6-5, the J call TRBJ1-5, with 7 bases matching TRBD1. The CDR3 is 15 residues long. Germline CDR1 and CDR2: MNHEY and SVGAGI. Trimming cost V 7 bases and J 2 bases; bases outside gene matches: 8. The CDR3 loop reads CASIQQGTGNQPQHF. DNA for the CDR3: TGTGCCAGCATTCAACAGGGGACGGGCAATCAGCCCCAGCATTTT.

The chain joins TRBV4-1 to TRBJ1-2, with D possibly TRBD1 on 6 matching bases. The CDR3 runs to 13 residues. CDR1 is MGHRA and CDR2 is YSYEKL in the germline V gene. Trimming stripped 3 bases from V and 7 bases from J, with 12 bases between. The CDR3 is CASSQTRDIGYTF. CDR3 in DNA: TGCGCCAGCAGCCAGACGAGGGACATTGGCTACACCTTC.

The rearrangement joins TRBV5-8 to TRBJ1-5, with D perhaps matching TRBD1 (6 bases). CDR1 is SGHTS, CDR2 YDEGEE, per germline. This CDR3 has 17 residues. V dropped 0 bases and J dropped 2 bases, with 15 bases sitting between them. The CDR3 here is CASSLGSWGQGNQPQHF. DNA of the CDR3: TGTGCCAGCAGCTTGGGAAGTTGGGGACAAGGCAATCAGCCCCAGCATTTT.

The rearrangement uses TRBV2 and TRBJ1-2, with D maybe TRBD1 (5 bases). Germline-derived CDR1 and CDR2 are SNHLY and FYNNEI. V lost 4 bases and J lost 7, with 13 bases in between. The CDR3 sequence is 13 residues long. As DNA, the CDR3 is TGTGCCAGCAGTGGGGCGGAGCAGGGTGGCTACACCTTC. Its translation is CASSGAEQGGYTF.

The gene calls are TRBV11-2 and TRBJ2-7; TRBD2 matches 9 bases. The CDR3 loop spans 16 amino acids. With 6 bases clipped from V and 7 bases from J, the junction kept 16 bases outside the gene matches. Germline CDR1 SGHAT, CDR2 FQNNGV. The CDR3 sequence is CASSSSGTPSLWEQYF. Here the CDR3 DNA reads TGTGCCAGCAGTTCTAGCGGGACTCCCTCGCTTTGGGAGCAGTACTTC.

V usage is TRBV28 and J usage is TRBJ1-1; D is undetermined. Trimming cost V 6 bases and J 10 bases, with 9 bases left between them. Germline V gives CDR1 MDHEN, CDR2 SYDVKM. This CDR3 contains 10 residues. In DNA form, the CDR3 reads TGTGCCAGCAGGTCGCGGGTAGCTTTCTTT. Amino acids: CASRSRVAFF. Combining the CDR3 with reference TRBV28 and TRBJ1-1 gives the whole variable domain DVKVTQSSRYLVKRTGEKVFLECVQDMDHENMFWYRQDPGLGLRLIYFSYDVKMKEKGDIPEGYSVSREKKERFSLILESASTNQTSMYLCASRSRVAFFGQGTRLTVV.

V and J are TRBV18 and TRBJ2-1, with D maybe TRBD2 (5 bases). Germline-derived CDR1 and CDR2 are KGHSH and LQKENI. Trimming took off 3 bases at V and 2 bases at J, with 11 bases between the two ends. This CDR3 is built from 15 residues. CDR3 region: CASSPGALTYNEQFF. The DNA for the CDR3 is TGTGCCAGCTCACCGGGAGCGTTAACCTACAATGAGCAGTTCTTC.

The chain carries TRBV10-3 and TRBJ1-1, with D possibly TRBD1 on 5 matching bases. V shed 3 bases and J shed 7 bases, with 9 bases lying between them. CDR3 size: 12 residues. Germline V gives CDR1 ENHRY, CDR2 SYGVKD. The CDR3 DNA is TGTGCCATCAGTGAAAAAGACAGTGAAGCTTTCTTT. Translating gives CAISEKDSEAFF.